These 24 T cell receptor beta chains share one sample of origin, sequenced in a study of blood T cells in healthy people across ages. A second PCR, run for roughly 6 to 11 cycles, used a sample-barcoded 5' primer plus a J-beta primer mix. Each CDR3 protein gets one entry after TCRdb re-called the 5' RACE reads with MiXCR. There are 2 million or so distinct CDR3 sequences in the sample; around 48% occur only once, and 2.1% lies in the top ten. Sequencing was done on a sample of blood. Source of these receptors: a woman in her thirties or forties in good health.

V gene TRBV7-9 combines with J gene TRBJ2-7; possibly TRBD2 for D (5 bases). The CDR3 totals 15 residues. Looked up from germline, CDR1 is SEHNR and CDR2 is FQNEAQ (reference sequence). V was cut by 4 bases and J by 1 base, with 14 bases left in between. The CDR3 DNA is TGTGCCAGCAGCTCCGACACTGAGGGATCCTACGAGCAGTACTTC. It translates to CASSSDTEGSYEQYF. Drawing the rest from reference TRBV7-9 and TRBJ2-7, the complete variable domain is DTGVSQNPRHKITKRGQNVTFRCDPISEHNRLYWYRQTLGQGPEFLTYFQNEAQLEKSRLLSDRFSAERPKGSFSTLEIQRTEQGDSAMYLCASSSDTEGSYEQYFGPGTRLTVT.

The count of this clonotype is one. The chain links TRBV6-2 or TRBV6-3 to TRBJ1-4; 8 bases are shared with TRBD1. This CDR3 region has 15 residues. With V trimmed by 6 bases and J by 8 bases, 11 bases remained unmatched. The germline V gene encodes CDR1 MNHEY and CDR2 SVGEGT. The CDR3 loop is CASSPQGAGEEKLFF. CDR3 nucleotide sequence: TGTGCCAGCAGCCCGCAGGGGGCAGGGGAGGAAAAACTGTTTTTT.

This chain links TRBV6-6 with TRBJ2-1, with 7 positions matching TRBD1. The CDR3 runs to 15 residues. Germline values: CDR1 MNHNY, CDR2 SVGAGI (reference sequence). J lost 6 bases, V lost 6 bases, and 11 bases had no gene match. CDR3 nucleotide sequence: TGTGCCAGCAGCATTGACAGGGCACCACGCAATGAGCAGTTCTTC. Translation gives CASSIDRAPRNEQFF.

The chain combines TRBV29-1 with TRBJ2-2; D might be TRBD1 or TRBD2, each matching 5 bases. V was trimmed by 4 bases and J by 0 bases, leaving 12 bases between them. Germline CDR1 is SQVTM and CDR2 is ANQGSEA. The CDR3 has 15 amino acids. The CDR3 region is CSVGIGASNTGELFF. The CDR3 DNA follows: TGCAGCGTTGGTATCGGGGCCTCGAACACCGGGGAGCTGTTTTTT.

This chain connects TRBV4-3 to TRBJ2-5; 8 bases map to TRBD2. The CDR3 runs 16 residues. CDR1 LGHNA and CDR2 YSLEER come from the germline V gene. The V and J ends lost 0 bases and 0 bases, in that order; junction bases with no gene match: 3. The CDR3 loop is CASSQDGGGYQETQYF. The CDR3 coding sequence is TGCGCCAGCAGCCAAGATGGCGGGGGGTACCAAGAGACCCAGTACTTC.

The chain links TRBV7-9 to TRBJ2-2, with a tentative D call TRBD1 (6 bases). CDR1 is SEHNR and CDR2 is FQNEAQ in the germline V gene (reference sequence). The CDR3 covers 11 residues. CDR3 amino acids: CLGGYTGELFF. The DNA for the CDR3 is TGTCTTGGGGGCTACACCGGGGAGCTGTTTTTT.

V and J are TRBV7-2 and TRBJ2-3; D is ambiguous. Germline CDR1 reads SGHTA; CDR2 reads FQGNSA. V lost 1 base and J lost 2, with 13 bases in between. The CDR3 is 16 amino acids. CDR3 in amino acids: CASSLDLSVDTDTQYF. The CDR3 nucleotides read TGTGCCAGCAGCTTAGACCTCAGCGTGGACACAGATACGCAGTATTTT.

With regard to this clonotype: Relative to the germline gene, one junction end is altered; a read error may explain this. The CDR3 DNA is TGCGCCAGCAGCTTGGTGGACAGAACCCAAGGGACCCAGTACTTC. Translation gives CASSLVDRTQGTQYF. The V call is TRBV5-1, the J call TRBJ2-7; D perhaps matches TRBD1 (6 bases). The J call may be faulty, since TRBJ2-5 better matches the DNA end. Germline values: CDR1 SGHRS, CDR2 YFSETQ. This CDR3 spans 15 amino acids.

The chain carries TRBV20-1 and TRBJ2-7, with D uncertain. This CDR3 spans 16 amino acids. Trimming left V 3 bases short and J 2 bases short, with 20 bases between. Germline V gene sequence: CDR1 DFQATT, CDR2 SNEGSKA (reference sequence). CDR3 bases: TGCAGTGCTAGTCTATTCCGTCGCTCGGGTCCCTACGAGCAGTACTTC. As protein: CSASLFRRSGPYEQYF.

The CDR3 DNA reads TGCGCCAGCAGCTTGCGGGTCGCAGGACTGAATGAAAAACTGTTTTTT. It yields the protein CASSLRVAGLNEKLFF. V gene TRBV5-1 combines with J gene TRBJ1-4; D is ambiguous. The CDR3 is 16 residues long. The ends were cut back, 1 base at V and 5 bases at J, with 15 bases in the middle. The germline gives CDR1 SGHRS, CDR2 YFSETQ.

This chain connects TRBV20-1 to TRBJ1-2; 9 bases match TRBD1. The CDR3 contains 15 residues. Losses at the gene ends were 2 bases for V and 4 bases for J; bases not matched to a gene: 8. CDR1 is DFQATT, CDR2 SNEGSKA, per germline (reference sequence). The CDR3: CSARPPGQGPYGYTF. In DNA form, the CDR3 reads TGCAGTGCTAGACCACCGGGACAGGGACCCTATGGCTACACCTTC.

The sample holds one count of this clonotype. The rearrangement links TRBV3-1 to TRBJ2-7, with 9 nucleotides matching TRBD2. This CDR3 has 18 residues. After removal of 0 bases from V and 2 bases from J, the junction contained 11 bases not matched to a gene. The germline V gene has CDR1 LGHDT and CDR2 YNNKEL (reference sequence). The CDR3 spells CASSQEVFGRGGTYEQYF. The CDR3 DNA sequence: TGTGCCAGCAGCCAAGAGGTTTTTGGGCGGGGGGGCACCTACGAGCAGTACTTC.

This chain links TRBV7-2 with TRBJ2-3; the D gene could be TRBD1 or TRBD2 (5 bases each). The CDR3 is 14 residues long. Germline CDR1 SGHTA, CDR2 FQGNSA. The CDR3 sequence is CAGGQRGGTDTQYF. CDR3 nucleotides: TGTGCAGGTGGACAACGGGGAGGCACAGATACGCAGTATTTT.

The CDR3 loop reads CSASGEDGDTQYF. CDR3 nucleotide sequence: TGCAGTGCTAGCGGCGAAGATGGAGATACGCAGTATTTT. V gene TRBV20-1 combines with J gene TRBJ2-3; D is unclear. This CDR3 has 13 residues. Germline V gene data show CDR1 as DFQATT and CDR2 as SNEGSKA (reference sequence). V lost 3 bases, J lost 5 bases, and 12 bases lay in between.

Many counts were recorded for this clonotype. This chain links TRBV29-1 with TRBJ2-5, with D uncertain. The CDR3 length is 9 residues. Germline V gene lookup returns CDR1 SQVTM and CDR2 ANQGSEA. V shed 5 bases and J shed 7 bases, with 5 bases lying between them. In DNA form, the CDR3 reads TGCAGCGTTTCGGGGACCCAGTACTTC. Translating it yields CSVSGTQYF.

The gene calls are TRBV29-1 and TRBJ1-1, with D uncertain. Germline lookup yields CDR1 SQVTM and CDR2 ANQGSEA. Trimming shortened V by 3 bases and J by 4 bases, and 6 bases separated the two germline ends. This CDR3 is 11 amino acids long. DNA of the CDR3: TGCAGCGTTGATTCCGTCACTGAAGCTTTCTTT. As protein: CSVDSVTEAFF.

The chain has TRBV4-2 and TRBJ2-5; 11 bases agree with TRBD2. CDR3 length equals 17 residues. CDR1 is LGHNA, CDR2 YNFKEQ, per germline. The J segment lost 2 bases and the V segment lost 0 bases, leaving 5 bases of the junction unmatched. In nucleotides, the CDR3 is TGTGCCAGCAGCCAAGAAAGGCTAGCGGGGGGTCAAGAGACCCAGTACTTC. Protein product: CASSQERLAGGQETQYF.

This sequence joins TRBV27 and TRBJ2-3; 7 bases are a match to TRBD1. The CDR3 has 15 amino acids. V trimming: 8 bases; J trimming: 2 bases; junction bases outside the gene matches: 10. Germline assignment: CDR1 MNHEY and CDR2 SMNVEV (reference sequence). CDR3 bases: TGTGCCAGCTCCCGCCCAGGGGGATTCACAGATACGCAGTATTTT. Amino acid sequence: CASSRPGGFTDTQYF.

This clonotype was observed at least ten times. The CDR3 protein is CASSLGLAGGSEQFF. CDR3 DNA: TGCGCCAGCAGCTTGGGACTAGCGGGGGGTAGTGAGCAGTTCTTC. This rearrangement joins TRBV5-1 to TRBJ2-1; 13 bases agree with TRBD2. V lost 0 bases to trimming and J lost 9 bases; unmatched junction nucleotides: 3. This CDR3 spans 15 amino acids. Germline values: CDR1 SGHRS, CDR2 YFSETQ.

The chain links TRBV7-2 to TRBJ1-5; D perhaps matches TRBD1 (6 bases). V dropped 1 base and J dropped 5 bases, with 12 bases sitting between them. CDR3 length equals 15 residues. In germline, CDR1 is SGHTA, CDR2 FQGNSA. CDR3 DNA: TGTGCCAGCAGCTTAGTGGGGCAGGGGTATCAGCCCCAGCATTTT. Translation: CASSLVGQGYQPQHF.

The chain combines TRBV29-1 with TRBJ2-5, with D tentatively TRBD1 or TRBD2 (6 bases each). Trimming took off 4 bases at V and 2 bases at J, with 11 bases between the two ends. Germline CDR1 is SQVTM and CDR2 is ANQGSEA. The CDR3 has 13 residues. CDR3 in amino acids: CSVGWGAQETQYF. The CDR3, as DNA: TGCAGCGTTGGTTGGGGGGCTCAAGAGACCCAGTACTTC.

About this clonotype: One junction end does not reproduce the germline sequence, and a read error may be involved. J is TRBJ2-5 and V is TRBV2, with D hard to call. Per the germline V gene, CDR1 is SNHLY and CDR2 is FYNNEI. CDR3 length: 14 residues. The DNA of the CDR3 is TGTGCCAGCAGCAACGGACGGTACCAAGAGGCCCAGTACTTC. It is translated as CASSNGRYQEAQYF.

This clonotype was observed a handful of times. The chain links TRBV18 to TRBJ2-7; D remains ambiguous. CDR1 and CDR2 (germline): KGHSH, LQKENI. The ends were cut back, 2 bases at V and 3 bases at J, with 11 bases in the middle. This CDR3 comprises 14 residues. The CDR3 reads CASSPNHNNYEQYF. CDR3 DNA sequence: TGTGCCAGCTCACCAAACCACAACAACTACGAGCAGTACTTC.

The chain is built from TRBV5-1 and TRBJ1-1; D uncertain. The ends were cut back, 2 bases at V and 0 bases at J, with 17 bases in the middle. CDR1 and CDR2 from the germline V gene are SGHRS and YFSETQ. The CDR3 is made up of 17 amino acids. The CDR3 here is CASSFDVSLTMNTEAFF. For the CDR3, the DNA is TGCGCCAGCAGCTTTGACGTCAGCCTTACTATGAACACTGAAGCTTTCTTT.